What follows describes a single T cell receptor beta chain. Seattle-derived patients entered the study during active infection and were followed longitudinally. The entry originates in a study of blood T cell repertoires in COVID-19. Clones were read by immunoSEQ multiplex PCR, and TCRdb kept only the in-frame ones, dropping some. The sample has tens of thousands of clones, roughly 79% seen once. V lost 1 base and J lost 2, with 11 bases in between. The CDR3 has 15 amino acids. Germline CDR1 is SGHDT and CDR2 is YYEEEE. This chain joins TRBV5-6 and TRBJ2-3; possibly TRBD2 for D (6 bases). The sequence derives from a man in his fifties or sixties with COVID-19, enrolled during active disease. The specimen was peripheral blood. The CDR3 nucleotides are TGTGCCAGCAGCTTGAGACTAGGTTCCACAGATACGCAGTATTTT. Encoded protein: CASSLRLGSTDTQYF.